The 15 T cell receptor beta chains in this list originate from one sample, sequenced in a study of blood T cell repertoires in COVID-19. Generated by immunoSEQ multiplex PCR, the TCRdb table keeps only in-frame clones and is missing some. This table holds about 230,000 clones, over 80% found once. The sequenced material came from peripheral blood. The receptors shown here come from a woman under 40 with COVID-19, enrolled during active disease.

V gene TRBV19 combines with J gene TRBJ1-3; D is perhaps TRBD1 (5 bases). This CDR3 contains 16 residues. The V end lost 5 bases, the J end lost 3 bases, and 17 bases lay between the germline ends. Germline V CDR1 and CDR2: LNHDA, SQIVND (reference sequence). The CDR3 nucleotides read TGTGCCAGTAGTGGGGCAAGCCTCGGGTTTGGAAACACCATATATTTT. Amino acids: CASSGASLGFGNTIYF.

About this clone itself: The same CDR3 can be traced to other DNA sequences in this sample. The V call is TRBV19, the J call TRBJ1-1; D is uncertain. From germline, CDR1 is LNHDA and CDR2 SQIVND (reference sequence). The CDR3 length is 13 residues. The V and J ends lost 2 bases and 3 bases respectively, with 7 bases between them. The CDR3 sequence: CASSILRDTEAFF. The CDR3 DNA sequence: TGTGCCAGTAGTATACTACGGGACACTGAAGCTTTCTTT.

The chain couples TRBV27 to TRBJ1-1; a weak D match, TRBD1 (6 bases). The CDR3 has 14 residues. Germline V gives CDR1 MNHEY, CDR2 SMNVEV (reference sequence). The V and J ends lost 5 bases and 1 base respectively, with 11 bases between them. The CDR3, as DNA: TGTGCCAGCAGTAACAGGGCAGCGAACACTGAAGCTTTCTTT. Translated, it gives CASSNRAANTEAFF.

This rearrangement joins TRBV29-1 to TRBJ1-1; TRBD1 agrees at 7 bases. Trimming cost V 5 bases and J 4 bases; bases outside gene matches: 7. The CDR3 sequence is 13 residues long. Germline-derived CDR1 and CDR2 are SQVTM and ANQGSEA. CDR3 sequence (DNA): TGCAGCGTTTGCACAGGGGCATCCACTGAAGCTTTCTTT. This gives the protein CSVCTGASTEAFF.

In its sample, this clone was seen a few times. The chain couples TRBV7-2 to TRBJ2-3; 9 bases are a match to TRBD2. Germline V gene data show CDR1 as SGHTA and CDR2 as FQGNSA. CDR3 length equals 17 residues. V shed 3 bases, J shed 5 bases, and the junction held 12 bases outside the gene matches. The CDR3 DNA reads TGTGCCAGCAGCTTGGTCCGGCGGGGGGGCATGGGAGATACGCAGTATTTT. This codes for CASSLVRRGGMGDTQYF.

The chain couples TRBV9 to TRBJ1-2; 9 bases agree with TRBD1. The CDR3 loop spans 13 amino acids. Germline assignment: CDR1 SGDLS and CDR2 YYNGEE. The V gene end was trimmed by 1 base and the J gene end by 6 bases; junction bases not matched to a gene: 1. CDR3 sequence: CASSVRTGDGYTF. Here the CDR3 DNA reads TGTGCCAGCAGCGTAAGGACAGGGGATGGCTACACCTTC.

The chain combines TRBV28 with TRBJ2-3; D is unresolved. Trimming took off 6 bases at V and 5 bases at J, with 9 bases between the two ends. Germline-derived CDR1 and CDR2 are MDHEN and SYDVKM. The CDR3 is 12 amino acids. CDR3 nucleotide sequence: TGTGCCAGCAGCTCGCCCGGAGATACGCAGTATTTT. Amino acids: CASSSPGDTQYF. The full variable domain, completed using reference TRBV28 and TRBJ2-3, is DVKVTQSSRYLVKRTGEKVFLECVQDMDHENMFWYRQDPGLGLRLIYFSYDVKMKEKGDIPEGYSVSREKKERFSLILESASTNQTSMYLCASSSPGDTQYFGPGTRLTVL.

This chain connects TRBV29-1 to TRBJ2-5, with 9 bases matching TRBD1. The CDR3 runs to 14 residues. Trimming took 2 bases from V and 5 from J; bases not matched to a gene: 6. Germline-derived CDR1 and CDR2 are SQVTM and ANQGSEA. CDR3 residues: CSVETGGAGETQYF. The CDR3, as DNA: TGCAGCGTTGAAACAGGGGGCGCCGGGGAGACCCAGTACTTC.

CDR3 nucleotide sequence: TGTGCCTGGGGCCGGGGCCAAGAGACCCAGTACTTC. Amino acids: CAWGRGQETQYF. The chain links TRBV30 to TRBJ2-5; D perhaps matches TRBD2 (5 bases). Germline V lookup: CDR1 GTSNPN, CDR2 SVGIG (reference sequence). V lost 5 bases, J lost 1 base, and 8 bases lay in between. The CDR3 totals 12 residues.

This clone has a count of ten or more. The chain carries TRBV7-2 and TRBJ2-7; possible D gene TRBD1, 5 bases. Trimming left V 4 bases short and J 2 bases short, with 12 bases between. CDR1 and CDR2 from the germline V gene are SGHTA and FQGNSA. The CDR3 consists of 14 residues. The CDR3 spells CASSSRVSTYEQYF. The DNA of the CDR3 is TGTGCCAGCAGCTCCAGGGTGTCCACCTACGAGCAGTACTTC.

V usage is TRBV18 and J usage is TRBJ1-5; D is unresolved. This CDR3 has 14 amino acids. The V gene's germline CDR1 is KGHSH and CDR2 LQKENI. V was shortened by 2 bases and J by 0 bases, with 5 bases between the two germline ends. The CDR3 coding sequence is TGTGCCAGCTCACCAGGAGATAGCAATCAGCCCCAGCATTTT. This sequence encodes CASSPGDSNQPQHF.

This rearrangement joins TRBV7-2 to TRBJ1-6; tentative D call: TRBD1 (5 bases). The ends were cut back, 6 bases at V and 7 bases at J, with 19 bases in the middle. CDR1 is SGHTA, CDR2 FQGNSA, per germline. This CDR3 has 16 amino acids. CDR3 coding DNA: TGTGCCAGCAGGTCGGGAAGGGGAGGGGCCAATTCACCCCTCCACTTT. Translating gives CASRSGRGGANSPLHF.

The chain's CDR3 is CATTDSMNTEAFF. CDR3 bases: TGTGCCACCACGGACAGTATGAACACTGAAGCTTTCTTT. V usage is TRBV6-5 and J usage is TRBJ1-1, with D possibly being TRBD1 (6 bases). V was pared by 10 bases and J by 0 bases, with 12 bases between. The CDR3 covers 13 residues. CDR1 MNHEY and CDR2 SVGAGI come from the germline V gene.

This clone was counted once. The rearrangement links TRBV6-5 to TRBJ2-2, with D perhaps matching TRBD1 (5 bases). The germline CDR1 and CDR2 sequences are MNHEY and SVGAGI. With 6 bases removed from V and 8 bases from J, the gap between germline ends came to 13 bases. The CDR3 contains 13 residues. In nucleotides, the CDR3 is TGTGCCAGCAGCGCAGGGCTGAGGGGGGAGCTGTTTTTT. It encodes CASSAGLRGELFF.

The CDR3 region is CASSPWDRGYEQYF. CDR3 in DNA: TGCGCCAGCAGCCCGTGGGACAGGGGATACGAGCAGTACTTC. The chain is built from TRBV4-1 and TRBJ2-7; 10 positions match TRBD1. The V segment lost 4 bases and the J segment 4 bases; nucleotides outside the gene matches: 4. The CDR3 sequence is 14 residues long. CDR1 MGHRA and CDR2 YSYEKL come from the germline V gene.